This T cell receptor beta chain was recovered during a study of human T cells and chemical hapten exposure. Study overall: The sensitizer, 2% DPC, was used on approximately 2 cm by approximately 2 cm of upper inner arm skin. Small differences in pooled library volume mainly drove the variation in TCR yields per sample.

Time point denoted: patch test 1, 2 weeks after DPC sensitization. The treatment is: therapeutic diphenylcyclopropenone sensitization with weekly scalp DPC. It was from unfractionated whole blood that total RNA was extracted. CDR3 length: 14 amino acids. The V end lost 3 bases, the J end lost 2 bases, and 8 bases lay between the germline ends. The V gene's germline CDR1 is MNHEY and CDR2 SMNVEV (reference sequence). This clonotype was counted at least ten times. The antigen is unknown. Study-wide results and caveats: Expanded TCRs clustered into significantly more large CDR3 similarity groups than controls, the analysis revealed.

Each CDR3 protein is one row after TCRdb ran MiXCR on the RACE reads. The data show around 120,000 distinct CDR3 sequences, more than 9.5% seen once. The sequencing used whole blood, collected in connection with sensitization to the hapten diphenylcyclopropenone (DPC). The sequence derives from a woman in her thirties or forties with alopecia areata. Some clones in this sample may be carry-over from other donors' samples. The rearrangement links TRBV27 to TRBJ1-3; D is unclear. CDR3 amino acids: CASSFGGPGNTIYF. In DNA form, the CDR3 reads TGTGCCAGCAGTTTCGGAGGGCCTGGAAACACCATATATTTT.